A selection of T cell receptor beta chains follows, all from one sample in a study of shared clonotypes between healthy human individuals. The data were produced by immunoSEQ multiplex PCR, yet TCRdb's version contains in-frame clones alone and is incomplete. The sample lists some 490,000 clones, about 72% seen once, with around 12% in the top ten. Sequenced: PBMCs. These receptors were obtained from a middle-aged woman in good health. Some clones in this sample may be carry-over from other donors' samples. The conserved cysteine and the conserved F or W are not part of the CDR3 here. A D gene is named only where the DNA matches it firmly.

cdr3_length | d_call | j_call | v_call | cdr3_aa
13 | TRBD1 | TRBJ2-2 | TRBV5-4 | ASSYPGQDTGELF
13 | TRBD2 | TRBJ2-2 | TRBV5-1 | ASRVGGPSTGELF
9 | NA | TRBJ1-3 | TRBV2 | ASSETYTIY
11 | NA | TRBJ2-7 | TRBV11-3 | ASSLENTYEQY
12 | TRBD1 | TRBJ2-7 | TRBV10-3 | AISAGQGELEQY
14 | TRBD1 | TRBJ1-4 | TRBV19 | ASTPGQAPTNEKLF
13 | TRBD2 | TRBJ2-1 | TRBV7-9 | ASSPGSGRAYEQF
8 | NA | TRBJ2-4 | TRBV2 | ASSVNIQY
14 | TRBD1 | TRBJ2-5 | TRBV19 | ASSIGQGRYQETQY
11 | TRBD1 | TRBJ2-7 | TRBV15 | ATSRGRGREQY
16 | NA | TRBJ2-1 | TRBV11-2 | ASSLVPFSHVSYNEQF
12 | TRBD1 | TRBJ1-1 | TRBV6-6 | ASRPGQGYYEAF
12 | NA | TRBJ2-1 | TRBV18 | ASSPSSSYNEQF
11 | NA | TRBJ1-1 | TRBV19 | ATQTGSPTEAF
14 | NA | TRBJ2-1 | TRBV5-1 | ASSLATGASYNEQF
12 | TRBD2 | TRBJ2-7 | TRBV10-1 | ASRTGTSGYEQY
13 | NA | TRBJ1-1 | TRBV15 | ATSRSRGWGTEAF
14 | TRBD1 | TRBJ2-2 | TRBV18 | ASSPWTGDGPGELF
11 | NA | TRBJ2-1 | TRBV7-9 | ASSLVESDEQF
11 | NA | TRBJ2-7 | TRBV6-6 | ASSYYSGYEQY
12 | TRBD1 | TRBJ2-7 | TRBV27 | ASKTGTGAYEQY
12 | TRBD2 | TRBJ2-7 | TRBV19 | ASSSSQREGQQY
13 | NA | TRBJ2-2 | TRBV18 | ASSPRRGRTGELF
14 | TRBD2 | TRBJ2-5 | TRBV30 | AWSVPTSGHQETQY
13 | NA | TRBJ2-3 | TRBV7-2 | ASILISGSTDTQY
13 | TRBD2 | TRBJ2-7 | TRBV28 | ASSLGTSGTDEQY
13 | TRBD1 | TRBJ1-1 | TRBV19 | ASSIHRGRNTEAF